Shown below are 21 T cell receptor beta chains from a single sample sequenced in a study of T cells in localized non-small cell lung cancer. The table came from immunoSEQ multiplex PCR; TCRdb's copy has only in-frame clones and leaves some out. The sample has about 59,000 clones; 91% are singletons. The sample in question was peripheral blood, obtained before any cancer treatment. The receptors shown here come from a man aged 35-69 years with stage I lung adenocarcinoma.

The V call is TRBV11-2, the J call TRBJ2-5; D may be TRBD2 (5 bases). The CDR3 has 15 amino acids. Per germline, CDR1 SGHAT and CDR2 FQNNGV. V was clipped by 5 bases and J by 7 bases, with 20 bases between them. CDR3 nucleotide sequence: TGTGCCAGCAGCCCCCGTCACTCCGGCGAGGGGACCCAGTACTTC. Encoded protein: CASSPRHSGEGTQYF.

The chain is built from TRBV7-6 and TRBJ2-1; D unclear. Germline assignment: CDR1 SGHVS and CDR2 FNYEAQ. The CDR3 is made up of 13 amino acids. Trimming removed 0 bases at V and 8 bases at J, with 8 bases between. CDR3 bases: TGTGCCAGCAGCTTAGCCTTCAACCATGAGCAGTTCTTC. This sequence encodes CASSLAFNHEQFF.

The chain carries TRBV29-1 and TRBJ1-2; no clear D. The V end was cut by 6 bases, the J end by 8 bases, with 13 bases between. This CDR3 contains 11 residues. Germline values: CDR1 SQVTM, CDR2 ANQGSEA. CDR3 residues: CSVTKGGGYTF. The CDR3, as DNA: TGCAGCGTGACGAAAGGCGGGGGCTACACCTTC.

The count of this clone is one. The genes are TRBV30 and TRBJ1-2; D remains ambiguous. Germline V gene data show CDR1 as GTSNPN and CDR2 as SVGIG (reference sequence). The CDR3 is 16 residues long. The germline V and J ends were trimmed by 3 bases and 2 bases, with 19 bases remaining between them. CDR3 region: CAWSRLSNLKNYGYTF. As DNA, the CDR3 is TGTGCCTGGAGCAGACTAAGTAACCTAAAGAACTATGGCTACACCTTC.

The chain uses TRBV28 and TRBJ2-3, with 15 nucleotides matching TRBD2. J gave up 4 bases and V 4 bases, and 6 bases lay outside the gene matches. The CDR3 runs to 17 residues. Germline CDR1 reads MDHEN; CDR2 reads SYDVKM. This chain's CDR3 is CASSSPGLAGGADTQYF. The CDR3 DNA reads as TGTGCCAGCAGTTCTCCGGGACTAGCGGGAGGTGCAGATACGCAGTATTTT.

The genes are TRBV5-6 and TRBJ1-4, with D possibly matching TRBD1 (5 bases). This CDR3 spans 14 amino acids. Germline V CDR1 and CDR2: SGHDT, YYEEEE. The germline V and J ends were trimmed by 0 bases and 8 bases, with 11 bases remaining between them. In nucleotides, the CDR3 is TGTGCCAGCAGCTTGGGACAGCCTGGGGAAAAACTGTTTTTT. Amino acids: CASSLGQPGEKLFF.

This chain links TRBV4-1 with TRBJ2-3; 8 bases fit TRBD2. CDR3 length equals 17 residues. With V trimmed by 0 bases and J by 2 bases, 7 bases remained unmatched. Germline CDR1 and CDR2: MGHRA and YSYEKL. The CDR3 sequence is CASSQDILAGITDTQYF. The CDR3 nucleotides read TGCGCCAGCAGCCAAGATATTTTAGCGGGAATCACAGATACGCAGTATTTT.

The sample holds one count of this clone. The chain links TRBV19 to TRBJ1-1, with D maybe TRBD1 (6 bases). V was cut by 4 bases and J by 0 bases, with 12 bases left in between. The CDR3 is made up of 15 amino acids. Germline CDR1 reads LNHDA; CDR2 reads SQIVND (reference sequence). This CDR3 reads CASSTRGRLNTEAFF. The CDR3 DNA reads TGTGCCAGTAGTACCCGGGGGCGGCTGAACACTGAAGCTTTCTTT.

The chain is built from TRBV19 and TRBJ2-5; TRBD1 matches at 9 bases. The CDR3 covers 16 residues. V trimming: 3 bases; J trimming: 7 bases; junction bases outside the gene matches: 12. Germline V lookup: CDR1 LNHDA, CDR2 SQIVND (reference sequence). The CDR3 is CASSINRDRAVGTQYF. The DNA of the CDR3 is TGTGCCAGTAGTATTAACCGGGACAGGGCGGTCGGGACCCAGTACTTC.

The rearrangement uses TRBV2 and TRBJ1-1; D gene ambiguous. CDR1 is SNHLY, CDR2 FYNNEI, per germline. The CDR3 loop spans 11 amino acids. V was clipped by 4 bases and J by 11 bases, with 11 bases between them. The CDR3, as DNA: TGTGCCAGCAGTGTGGCGGGGTATGCTTTCTTT. Its translation: CASSVAGYAFF.

V gene TRBV7-2 combines with J gene TRBJ2-7; perhaps TRBD2 as D (5 bases). CDR3 length equals 12 residues. In germline, CDR1 is SGHTA, CDR2 FQGNSA. The V end was cut by 6 bases, the J end by 6 bases, with 12 bases between. In nucleotides, the CDR3 is TGTGCCAGCAGGGCTGGAGAGGGCGAGCAGTACTTC. Translating it yields CASRAGEGEQYF.

The CDR3 sequence is CASSLVGESQYF. For the CDR3, the DNA is TGTGCCAGCAGTTTAGTCGGGGAGTCGCAGTATTTT. The genes are TRBV28 and TRBJ2-3; D is perhaps TRBD2 (5 bases). Looked up from germline, CDR1 is MDHEN and CDR2 is SYDVKM. This CDR3 is 12 amino acids long. V dropped 2 bases and J dropped 10 bases, with 10 bases sitting between them.

The chain couples TRBV6-1 to TRBJ2-1; no firm D call. Germline CDR1 reads MNHNS; CDR2 reads SASEGT. V lost 3 bases to trimming and J lost 7 bases, with 1 base between them. The CDR3 covers 10 residues. DNA for the CDR3: TGTGCCAGCAGTGAGAATGAGCAGTTCTTC. It is translated as CASSENEQFF.

J is TRBJ2-7 and V is TRBV5-1; D may be TRBD1 (6 bases). Germline V lookup: CDR1 SGHRS, CDR2 YFSETQ. The CDR3 runs to 15 residues. Trimming pared 0 bases from V and 1 base from J, leaving 11 bases between. The CDR3 DNA reads TGCGCCAGCAGCTTGGAGACAGGAGTTTCCTACGAGCAGTACTTC. The encoded protein is CASSLETGVSYEQYF.

This chain joins TRBV4-2 and TRBJ2-7; D is uncertain. The V gene lost 0 bases and the J gene lost 0 bases, with 6 bases spanning the gap. From germline, CDR1 is LGHNA and CDR2 YNFKEQ. This CDR3 is 14 amino acids long. In DNA form, the CDR3 reads TGTGCCAGCAGCCAAGACTGGAGCTCCTACGAGCAGTACTTC. Residues: CASSQDWSSYEQYF.

CDR3 DNA: TGCGCCAGCAGCAGCTACGGCAAAGATACGCAGTATTTT. Its translation: CASSSYGKDTQYF. The rearrangement joins TRBV5-1 to TRBJ2-3; no firm D call. V lost 4 bases and J lost 5, with 11 bases in between. The CDR3 covers 13 residues. Germline V gene sequence: CDR1 SGHRS, CDR2 YFSETQ.

V usage is TRBV27 and J usage is TRBJ2-1, with D perhaps being TRBD1 or TRBD2 (6 bases each). Trimming cost V 4 bases and J 4 bases, with 11 bases left between them. CDR1 and CDR2 from the germline V gene are MNHEY and SMNVEV (reference sequence). The CDR3 length is 14 residues. CDR3 amino acids: CASSSGAQYNEQFF. The CDR3 nucleotides are TGTGCCAGCAGTTCGGGGGCGCAATACAATGAGCAGTTCTTC.

This chain connects TRBV19 to TRBJ2-2; tentative D call: TRBD2 (5 bases). Trimming pared 4 bases from V and 7 bases from J, leaving 7 bases between. The CDR3 extends over 12 amino acids. CDR1 is LNHDA, CDR2 SQIVND, per germline (reference sequence). The CDR3 is CASSKEGGELFF. CDR3 DNA sequence: TGTGCCAGTAGTAAAGAGGGCGGGGAGCTGTTTTTT.

The rearrangement joins TRBV15 to TRBJ2-4, with 8 positions matching TRBD1. Germline values: CDR1 LNHNV, CDR2 YYDKDF (reference sequence). This CDR3 is 16 amino acids long. V shed 2 bases and J 1 base; nucleotides not matched to a gene: 4. The CDR3 sequence: CATSRQGAVAKNIQYF. The CDR3 coding sequence is TGTGCCACCAGCAGACAGGGGGCTGTGGCCAAAAACATTCAGTACTTC.

This chain connects TRBV30 to TRBJ1-3; no clear D. V shed 0 bases and J shed 4 bases, with 7 bases lying between them. The CDR3 contains 13 residues. Germline values: CDR1 GTSNPN, CDR2 SVGIG (reference sequence). CDR3 amino acids: CAWSVGSGNTIYF. The CDR3 DNA reads TGTGCCTGGAGTGTAGGCTCCGGAAACACCATATATTTT.

This clone appeared a single time. The chain links TRBV2 to TRBJ1-1; D is possibly TRBD1 (5 bases). The CDR3 contains 14 residues. The V end lost 6 bases, the J end lost 9 bases, and 20 bases lay between the germline ends. The germline CDR1 and CDR2 sequences are SNHLY and FYNNEI. Here the CDR3 DNA reads TGTGCCAGCAGACGGACAAGCTCCCTCTCTAAAGCTTTCTTT. This codes for CASRRTSSLSKAFF.